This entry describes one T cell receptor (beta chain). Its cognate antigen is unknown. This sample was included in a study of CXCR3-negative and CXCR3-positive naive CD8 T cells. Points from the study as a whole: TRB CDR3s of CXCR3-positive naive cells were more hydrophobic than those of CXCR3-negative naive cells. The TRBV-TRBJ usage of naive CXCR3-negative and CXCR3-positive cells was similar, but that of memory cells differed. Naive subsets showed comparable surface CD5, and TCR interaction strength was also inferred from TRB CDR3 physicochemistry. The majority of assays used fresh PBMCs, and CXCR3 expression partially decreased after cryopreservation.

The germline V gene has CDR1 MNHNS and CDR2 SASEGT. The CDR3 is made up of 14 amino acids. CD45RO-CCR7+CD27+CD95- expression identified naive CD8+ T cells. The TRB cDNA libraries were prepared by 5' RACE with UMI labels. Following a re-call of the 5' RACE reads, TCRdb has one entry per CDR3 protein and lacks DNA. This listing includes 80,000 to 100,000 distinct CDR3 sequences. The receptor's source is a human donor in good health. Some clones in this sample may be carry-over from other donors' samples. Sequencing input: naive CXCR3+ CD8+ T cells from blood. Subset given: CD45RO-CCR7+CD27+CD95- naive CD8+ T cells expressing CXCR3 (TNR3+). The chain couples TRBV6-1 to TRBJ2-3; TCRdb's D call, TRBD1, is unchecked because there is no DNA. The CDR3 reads CASSERQGTDTQYF.